These 13 T cell receptor beta chains originate from one sample sequenced in a study of cytomegalovirus exposure and HLA in healthy donors. Assay: immunoSEQ multiplex PCR; the TCRdb copy retains only in-frame clones and omits some. The repertoire holds about 160,000 clones, with 80% to 90% as singletons. Input material: PBMCs. These receptors were taken from a woman in her 30s in good health and CMV-seronegative.

This chain links TRBV27 with TRBJ2-7, with D possibly matching TRBD1 (6 bases). There are 13 residues in the CDR3. V shed 9 bases and J shed 3 bases, with 15 bases lying between them. Germline V gene sequence: CDR1 MNHEY, CDR2 SMNVEV (reference sequence). This CDR3 is CARTGTPSYEQYF. CDR3 DNA: TGTGCCAGGACCGGGACACCAAGCTACGAGCAGTACTTC.

The chain uses TRBV5-4 and TRBJ2-7; 8 bases are shared with TRBD1. Per the germline V gene, CDR1 is SGHNT and CDR2 is YYREEE (reference sequence). The CDR3 is 17 residues long. Trimming removed 4 bases from V and 0 bases from J; junction bases left unmatched: 12. CDR3 DNA sequence: TGTGCCAGCAGCCGAGCGACAGGGGCAGCCCGCTCCTACGAGCAGTACTTC. Translated: CASSRATGAARSYEQYF.

The CDR3 loop reads CASSWPGTGVHEQYF. CDR3 nucleotides: TGTGCCAGCAGCTGGCCCGGGACAGGGGTCCACGAGCAGTACTTC. This sequence joins TRBV28 and TRBJ2-7; 10 bases agree with TRBD1. The CDR3 consists of 15 residues. CDR1 is MDHEN and CDR2 is SYDVKM in the germline V gene. Trimming took 6 bases from V and 5 from J; bases not matched to a gene: 10.

The chain has TRBV18 and TRBJ1-5, with D uncertain. The CDR3 loop spans 15 amino acids. The germline CDR1 and CDR2 sequences are KGHSH and LQKENI. Trimming cost V 2 bases and J 5 bases, with 13 bases left between them. CDR3 in amino acids: CASSPGSESHQPQHF. The CDR3 DNA follows: TGTGCCAGCTCACCAGGGTCCGAGAGTCATCAGCCCCAGCATTTT.

The chain carries TRBV7-2 and TRBJ2-7, with no clear D. Trimming took 1 base from V and 0 from J, leaving 4 bases between them. The germline V gene encodes CDR1 SGHTA and CDR2 FQGNSA. The CDR3 has 13 residues. The CDR3 reads CASSLVVSYEQYF. The CDR3 DNA is TGTGCCAGCAGCTTAGTTGTCTCCTACGAGCAGTACTTC.

The rearrangement joins TRBV5-4 to TRBJ2-3, with 11 bases that match TRBD2. V trimming: 3 bases; J trimming: 3 bases; junction bases outside the gene matches: 3. The germline CDR1 and CDR2 sequences are SGHNT and YYREEE (reference sequence). The CDR3 consists of 15 residues. The CDR3: CASSSTSGATDTQYF. CDR3 DNA sequence: TGTGCCAGCAGCTCGACTAGCGGGGCAACAGATACGCAGTATTTT.

The V and J genes are TRBV5-1 and TRBJ2-2, with D uncertain. The CDR3 spans 14 residues. The germline V gene encodes CDR1 SGHRS and CDR2 YFSETQ. V was trimmed by 3 bases and J by 2 bases, leaving 8 bases between them. CDR3 protein: CASSSWGNTGELFF. The CDR3, as DNA: TGCGCCAGCAGCTCCTGGGGTAACACCGGGGAGCTGTTTTTT.

The chain recombines TRBV5-4 with TRBJ2-1; D call uncertain. The CDR3 is 16 amino acids. Trimming shortened V by 0 bases and J by 0 bases, and 10 bases separated the two germline ends. In germline, CDR1 is SGHNT, CDR2 YYREEE (reference sequence). The CDR3 sequence: CASSLEGKSSYNEQFF. In DNA, the CDR3 is TGTGCCAGCAGCTTGGAAGGCAAGAGCTCCTACAATGAGCAGTTCTTC.

V gene TRBV4-2 combines with J gene TRBJ2-6, with D maybe TRBD1 (5 bases). This CDR3 comprises 18 residues. CDR1 and CDR2 (germline): LGHNA, YNFKEQ. Trimming removed 0 bases from V and 0 bases from J, with 12 bases in between. The CDR3 region has the DNA TGTGCCAGCAGCCAAGACAGGGCACCCCCCTCTGGGGCCAACGTCCTGACTTTC. This gives the protein CASSQDRAPPSGANVLTF.

V and J are TRBV30 and TRBJ1-4; 9 bases fit TRBD1. J gave up 7 bases and V 5 bases, and 8 bases lay outside the gene matches. In germline, CDR1 is GTSNPN, CDR2 SVGIG (reference sequence). The CDR3 is 14 residues long. The CDR3 nucleotides are TGTGCCTGGGGCTTACAGGGGGCGCTTGAAAAACTGTTTTTT. Its protein product is CAWGLQGALEKLFF.

The V gene is TRBV7-6, the J gene TRBJ2-7; TRBD2 matches at 10 bases. Germline V CDR1 and CDR2: SGHVS, FNYEAQ. The trim removed 1 base at V and 0 bases at J, leaving 3 bases unmatched. The CDR3 has 16 amino acids. The CDR3 loop reads CASSLELAGTSYEQYF. CDR3 sequence (DNA): TGTGCCAGCAGCTTAGAACTAGCGGGGACCTCCTACGAGCAGTACTTC.

The genes are TRBV28 and TRBJ1-1; no firm D call. Trimming pared 7 bases from V and 11 bases from J, leaving 17 bases between. Germline CDR1 is MDHEN and CDR2 is SYDVKM. CDR3 length equals 12 residues. The CDR3 region has the DNA TGTGCCAGCACCCGAGAGGCGAGGGAGGCTTTCTTT. Encoded protein: CASTREAREAFF.

This chain joins TRBV15 and TRBJ1-4; D is perhaps TRBD1 (6 bases). Germline V gene data show CDR1 as LNHNV and CDR2 as YYDKDF (reference sequence). The CDR3 is 16 amino acids. V lost 5 bases to trimming and J lost 0 bases, with 13 bases between them. This CDR3 reads CATSGGGPSTNEKLFF. The DNA of the CDR3 is TGTGCCACCAGCGGAGGGGGACCTTCAACTAATGAAAAACTGTTTTTT.